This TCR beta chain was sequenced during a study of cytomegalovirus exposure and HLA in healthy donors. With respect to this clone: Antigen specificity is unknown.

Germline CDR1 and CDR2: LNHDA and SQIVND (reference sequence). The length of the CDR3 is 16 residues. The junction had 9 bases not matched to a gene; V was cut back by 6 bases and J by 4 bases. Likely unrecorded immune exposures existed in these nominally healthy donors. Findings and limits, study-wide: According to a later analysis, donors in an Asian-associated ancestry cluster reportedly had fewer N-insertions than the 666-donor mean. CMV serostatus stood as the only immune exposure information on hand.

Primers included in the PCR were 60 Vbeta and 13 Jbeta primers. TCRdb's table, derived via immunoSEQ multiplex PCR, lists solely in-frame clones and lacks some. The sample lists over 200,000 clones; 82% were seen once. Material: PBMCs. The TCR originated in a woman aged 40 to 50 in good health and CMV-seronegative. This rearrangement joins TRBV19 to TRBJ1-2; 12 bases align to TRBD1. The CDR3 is CASRTTGQGASYGYTF. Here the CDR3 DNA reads TGTGCCAGTAGGACAACGGGACAGGGGGCAAGCTATGGCTACACCTTC.